What follows is one TCR beta chain and its context. Antigen unknown. The germline V gene encodes CDR1 SGHNT and CDR2 YYREEE (reference sequence). The CDR3 is 15 amino acids. V lost 0 bases to trimming and J lost 0 bases, with 10 bases between them. The sample belongs to a study of cytomegalovirus exposure and HLA in healthy donors. Study-wide results and limits: More clonal expansion characterized HLA-associated TCR beta chains than equally common others in a later analysis.

Amplification used 60 Vbeta primers and 13 Jbeta primers. Assay used: immunoSEQ multiplex PCR; TCRdb lists only in-frame clones, some missing. The table has around 96,000 clones, about 75% seen once. The TCR sequence derives from a man younger than 40 in good health and CMV-seropositive. The sample taken for sequencing was PBMCs. V and J are TRBV5-4 and TRBJ2-7, with TRBD1 as a possible D gene (6 bases). The CDR3 DNA sequence: TGTGCCAGCAGCTTGGCGGACAGCCTCTCCTACGAGCAGTACTTC. Its protein product is CASSLADSLSYEQYF.